This T cell receptor (beta chain) was obtained from a study of blood T cells in healthy people across ages. Germline values: CDR1 DFQATT, CDR2 SNEGSKA (reference sequence). The CDR3 is 14 amino acids. Trimming cost V 3 bases and J 0 bases, with 11 bases left between them. Points on this clonotype: The antigen is not known.

Combining a sample-barcoded 5' primer with a J-beta primer mix, a second PCR ran for roughly 7 to 12 cycles. TCRdb re-derived calls from the 5' RACE reads in MiXCR, one entry per CDR3 protein. The sample lists around 1.1 million distinct CDR3 sequences, 35% to 40% seen once, with around 13% in the top ten. General study findings and limits: In older individuals, TCR beta diversity per million T cells was lower, falling roughly linearly with age.

The chain uses TRBV20-1 and TRBJ1-1; tentatively, D is TRBD1 (5 bases). Material: blood. This receptor was obtained from a man aged 18 to 29 in good health. DNA of the CDR3: TGCAGTGCTAGCCGGGGGGACCTGAACACTGAAGCTTTCTTT. The encoded protein is CSASRGDLNTEAFF.